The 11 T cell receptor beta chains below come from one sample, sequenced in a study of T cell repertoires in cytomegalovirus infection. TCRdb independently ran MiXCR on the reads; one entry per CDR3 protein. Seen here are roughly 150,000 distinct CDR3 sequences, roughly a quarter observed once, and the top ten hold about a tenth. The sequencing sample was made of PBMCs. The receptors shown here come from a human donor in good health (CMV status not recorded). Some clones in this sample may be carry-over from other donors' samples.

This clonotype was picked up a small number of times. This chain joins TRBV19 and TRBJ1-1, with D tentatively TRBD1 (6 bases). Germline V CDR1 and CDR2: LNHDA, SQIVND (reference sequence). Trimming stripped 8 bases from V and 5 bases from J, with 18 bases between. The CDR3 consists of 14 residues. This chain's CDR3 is CASQTTGTKTEAFF. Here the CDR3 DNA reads TGTGCCAGTCAAACTACAGGGACAAAGACTGAAGCTTTCTTT. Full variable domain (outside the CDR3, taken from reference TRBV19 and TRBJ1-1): DGGITQSPKYLFRKEGQNVTLSCEQNLNHDAMYWYRQDPGQGLRLIYYSQIVNDFQKGDIAEGYSVSREKKESFPLTVTSAQKNPTAFYLCASQTTGTKTEAFFGQGTRLTVV.

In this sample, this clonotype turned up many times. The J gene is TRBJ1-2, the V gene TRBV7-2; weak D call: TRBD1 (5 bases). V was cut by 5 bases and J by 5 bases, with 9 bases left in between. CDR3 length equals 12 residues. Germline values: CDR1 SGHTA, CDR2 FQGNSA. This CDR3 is CASSQGYYGYTF. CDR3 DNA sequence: TGTGCCAGCAGCCAGGGCTATTATGGCTACACCTTC.

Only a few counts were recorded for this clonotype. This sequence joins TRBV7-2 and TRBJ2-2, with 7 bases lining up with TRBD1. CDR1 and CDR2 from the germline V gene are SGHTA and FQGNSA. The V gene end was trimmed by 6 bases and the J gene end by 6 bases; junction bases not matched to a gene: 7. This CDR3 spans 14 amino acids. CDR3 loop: CASRQEGAAGELFF. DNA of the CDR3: TGTGCCAGCAGGCAAGAGGGGGCGGCCGGGGAGCTGTTTTTT.

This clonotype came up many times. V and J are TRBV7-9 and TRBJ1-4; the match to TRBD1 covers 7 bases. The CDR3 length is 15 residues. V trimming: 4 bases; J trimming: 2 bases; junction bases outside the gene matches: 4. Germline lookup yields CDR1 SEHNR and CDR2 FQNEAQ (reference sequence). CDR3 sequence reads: CASSWATGTNEKLFF. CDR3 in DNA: TGTGCCAGCAGCTGGGCGACAGGGACTAATGAAAAACTGTTTTTT. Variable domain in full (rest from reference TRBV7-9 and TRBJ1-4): DTGVSQNPRHKITKRGQNVTFRCDPISEHNRLYWYRQTLGQGPEFLTYFQNEAQLEKSRLLSDRFSAERPKGSFSTLEIQRTEQGDSAMYLCASSWATGTNEKLFFGSGTQLSVL.

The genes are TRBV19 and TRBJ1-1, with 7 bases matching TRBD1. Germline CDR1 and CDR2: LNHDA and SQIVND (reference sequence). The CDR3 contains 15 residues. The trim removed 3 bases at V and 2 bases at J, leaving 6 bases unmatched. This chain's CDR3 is CASSIPDRFNTEAFF. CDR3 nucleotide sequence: TGTGCCAGTAGTATCCCGGACAGGTTCAACACTGAAGCTTTCTTT. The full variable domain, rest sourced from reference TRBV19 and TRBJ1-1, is DGGITQSPKYLFRKEGQNVTLSCEQNLNHDAMYWYRQDPGQGLRLIYYSQIVNDFQKGDIAEGYSVSREKKESFPLTVTSAQKNPTAFYLCASSIPDRFNTEAFFGQGTRLTVV.

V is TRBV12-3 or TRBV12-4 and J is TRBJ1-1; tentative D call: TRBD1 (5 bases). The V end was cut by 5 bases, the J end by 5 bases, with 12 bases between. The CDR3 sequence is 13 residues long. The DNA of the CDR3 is TGTGCCAGCAGTAGGTTGGCAGGGACTGAAGCTTTCTTT. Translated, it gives CASSRLAGTEAFF.

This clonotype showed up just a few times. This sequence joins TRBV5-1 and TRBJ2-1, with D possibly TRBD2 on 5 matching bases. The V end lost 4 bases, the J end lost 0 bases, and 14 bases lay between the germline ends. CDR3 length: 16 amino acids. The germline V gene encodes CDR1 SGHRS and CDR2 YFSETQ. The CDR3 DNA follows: TGCGCCAGCAGCCCCCAGGAGGTGAGCTCCTACAATGAGCAGTTCTTC. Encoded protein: CASSPQEVSSYNEQFF.

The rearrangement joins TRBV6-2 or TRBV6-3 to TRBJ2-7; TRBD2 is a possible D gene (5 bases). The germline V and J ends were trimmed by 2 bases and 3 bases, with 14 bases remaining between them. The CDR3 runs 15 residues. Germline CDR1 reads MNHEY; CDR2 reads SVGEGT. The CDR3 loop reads CASSYPADGNYEQYF. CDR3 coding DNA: TGTGCCAGCAGTTACCCAGCCGACGGGAACTACGAGCAGTACTTC.

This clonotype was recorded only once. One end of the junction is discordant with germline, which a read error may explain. CDR3 in amino acids: CDSSPLAGVGEQYF. The CDR3 DNA reads as TGTGACAGCAGCCCATTAGCGGGGGTAGGCGAGCAGTACTTC. The chain has TRBV7-2 and TRBJ2-7, with TRBD2 matching 9 bases. The CDR3 is made up of 14 amino acids. CDR1 SGHTA and CDR2 FQGNSA come from the germline V gene.

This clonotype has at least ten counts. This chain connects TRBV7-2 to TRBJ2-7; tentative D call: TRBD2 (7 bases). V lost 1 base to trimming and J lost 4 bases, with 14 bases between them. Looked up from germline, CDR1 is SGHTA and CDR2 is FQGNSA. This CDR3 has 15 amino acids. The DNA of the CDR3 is TGTGCCAGCAGCTTAGGAGGGGGGGAAGGTTACGAGCAGTACTTC. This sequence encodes CASSLGGGEGYEQYF.

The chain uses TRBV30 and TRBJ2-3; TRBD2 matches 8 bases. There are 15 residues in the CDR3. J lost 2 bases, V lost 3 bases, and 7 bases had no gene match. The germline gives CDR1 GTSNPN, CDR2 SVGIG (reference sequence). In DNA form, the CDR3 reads TGTGCCTGGAGCGGGGGGACTAGAACCACAGATACGCAGTATTTT. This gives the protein CAWSGGTRTTDTQYF. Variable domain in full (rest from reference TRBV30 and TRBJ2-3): SQTIHQWPATLVQPVGSPLSLECTVEGTSNPNLYWYRQAAGRGLQLLFYSVGIGQISSEVPQNLSASRPQDRQFILSSKKLLLSDSGFYLCAWSGGTRTTDTQYFGPGTRLTVL.